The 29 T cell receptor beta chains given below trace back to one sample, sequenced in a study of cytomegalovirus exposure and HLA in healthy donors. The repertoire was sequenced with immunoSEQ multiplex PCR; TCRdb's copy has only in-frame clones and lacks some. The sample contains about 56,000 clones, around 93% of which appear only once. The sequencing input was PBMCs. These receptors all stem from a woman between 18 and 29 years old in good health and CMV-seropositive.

This chain's CDR3 is CASSLRQGDGSQETQYF. The DNA of the CDR3 is TGCGCCAGCAGCCTAAGACAGGGGGATGGTAGCCAAGAGACCCAGTACTTC. The rearrangement uses TRBV4-1 and TRBJ2-5; 9 bases map to TRBD1. V lost 4 bases and J lost 1; bases outside the gene matches: 10. Germline values: CDR1 MGHRA, CDR2 YSYEKL. This CDR3 has 17 amino acids.

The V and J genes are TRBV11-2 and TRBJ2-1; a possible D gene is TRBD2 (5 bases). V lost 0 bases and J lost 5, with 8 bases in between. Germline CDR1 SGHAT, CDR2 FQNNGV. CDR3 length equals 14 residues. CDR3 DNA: TGTGCCAGCAGCTTAGACCCGGGGAACAATGAGCAGTTCTTC. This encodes CASSLDPGNNEQFF.

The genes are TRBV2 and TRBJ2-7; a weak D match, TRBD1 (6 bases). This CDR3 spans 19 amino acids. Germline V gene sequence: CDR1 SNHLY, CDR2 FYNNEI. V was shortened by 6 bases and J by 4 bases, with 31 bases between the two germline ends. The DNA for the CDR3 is TGTGCCAGCAGAGAACACGGGACATTGTGGGACCCGAAGGTGTACGAGCAGTACTTC. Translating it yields CASREHGTLWDPKVYEQYF.

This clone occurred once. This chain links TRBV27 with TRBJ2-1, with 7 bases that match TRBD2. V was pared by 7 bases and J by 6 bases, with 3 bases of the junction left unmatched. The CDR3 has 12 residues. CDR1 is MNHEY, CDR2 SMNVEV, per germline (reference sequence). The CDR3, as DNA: TGTGCCAGCATGACGGGGGGCAATGAGCAGTTCTTC. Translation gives CASMTGGNEQFF.

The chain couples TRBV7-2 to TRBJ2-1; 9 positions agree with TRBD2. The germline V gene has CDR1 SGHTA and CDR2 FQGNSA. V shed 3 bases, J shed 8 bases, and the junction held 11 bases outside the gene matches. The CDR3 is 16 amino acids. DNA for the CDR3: TGTGCCAGCAGCTTGACTATGCGGGGGGGCGGCGATGAGCAGTTCTTC. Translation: CASSLTMRGGGDEQFF.

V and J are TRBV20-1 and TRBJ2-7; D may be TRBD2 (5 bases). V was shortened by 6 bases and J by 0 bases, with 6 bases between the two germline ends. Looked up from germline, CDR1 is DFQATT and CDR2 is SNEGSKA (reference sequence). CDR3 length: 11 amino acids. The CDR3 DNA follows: TGCAGTGCAGGGAGCTCCTACGAGCAGTACTTC. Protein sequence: CSAGSSYEQYF.

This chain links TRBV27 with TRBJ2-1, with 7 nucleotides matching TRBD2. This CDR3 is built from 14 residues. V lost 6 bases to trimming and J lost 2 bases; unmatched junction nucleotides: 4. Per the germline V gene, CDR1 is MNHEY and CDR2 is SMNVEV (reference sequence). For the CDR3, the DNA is TGTGCCAGCAGGAGCGGGGACGCCTACAATGAGCAGTTCTTC. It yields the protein CASRSGDAYNEQFF.

The CDR3 loop is CAWAGQSFPNSPLHF. DNA for the CDR3: TGTGCCTGGGCCGGACAGTCCTTTCCGAATTCACCCCTCCACTTT. V gene TRBV30 combines with J gene TRBJ1-6; TRBD1 is a possible D gene (6 bases). The germline V and J ends were trimmed by 5 bases and 7 bases, with 18 bases remaining between them. CDR3 size: 15 residues. Germline values: CDR1 GTSNPN, CDR2 SVGIG (reference sequence).

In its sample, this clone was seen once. The CDR3 bases are TGTGCCAGCAGCCTTACAGGGCCCGCGGCAGATACGCAGTATTTT. Its translation: CASSLTGPAADTQYF. This rearrangement joins TRBV9 to TRBJ2-3; D is possibly TRBD1 (6 bases). V was shortened by 4 bases and J by 4 bases, with 16 bases between the two germline ends. The CDR3 consists of 15 residues. The germline V gene has CDR1 SGDLS and CDR2 YYNGEE.

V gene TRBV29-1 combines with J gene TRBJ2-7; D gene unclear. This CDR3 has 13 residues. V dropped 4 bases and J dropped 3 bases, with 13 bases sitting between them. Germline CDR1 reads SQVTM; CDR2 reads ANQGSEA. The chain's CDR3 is CSVAPPSGYEQYF. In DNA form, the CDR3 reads TGCAGCGTTGCCCCCCCGTCGGGCTACGAGCAGTACTTC.

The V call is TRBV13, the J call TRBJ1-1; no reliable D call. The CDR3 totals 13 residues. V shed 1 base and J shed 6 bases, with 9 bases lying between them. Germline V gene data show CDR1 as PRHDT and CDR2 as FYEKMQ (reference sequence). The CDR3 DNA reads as TGTGCCAGCAGCTTAGAGGCGGTCTCTGAAGCTTTCTTT. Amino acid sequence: CASSLEAVSEAFF.

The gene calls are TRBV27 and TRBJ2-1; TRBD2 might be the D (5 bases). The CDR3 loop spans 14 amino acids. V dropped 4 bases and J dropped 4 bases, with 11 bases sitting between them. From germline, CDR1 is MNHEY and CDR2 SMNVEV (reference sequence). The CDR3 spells CASSYWGAYNEQFF. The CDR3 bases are TGTGCCAGCAGTTATTGGGGAGCTTACAATGAGCAGTTCTTC.

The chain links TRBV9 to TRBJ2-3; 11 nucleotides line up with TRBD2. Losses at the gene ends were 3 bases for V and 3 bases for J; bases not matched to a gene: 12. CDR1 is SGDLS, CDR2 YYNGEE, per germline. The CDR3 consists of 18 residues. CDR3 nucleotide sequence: TGTGCCAGCAGCGACCCTCCAGAACTAGCGGGGGCTACAGATACGCAGTATTTT. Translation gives CASSDPPELAGATDTQYF. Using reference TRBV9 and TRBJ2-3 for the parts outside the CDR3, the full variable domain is DSGVTQTPKHLITATGQRVTLRCSPRSGDLSVYWYQQSLDQGLQFLIQYYNGEERAKGNILERFSAQQFPDLHSELNLSSLELGDSALYFCASSDPPELAGATDTQYFGPGTRLTVL.

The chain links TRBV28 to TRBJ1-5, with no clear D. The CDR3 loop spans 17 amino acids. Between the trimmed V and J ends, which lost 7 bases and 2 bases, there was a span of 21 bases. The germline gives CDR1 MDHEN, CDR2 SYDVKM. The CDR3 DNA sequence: TGTGCCAGCACCTACCCCGAGGCGAGGGCTGGCAATCAGCCCCAGCATTTT. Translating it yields CASTYPEARAGNQPQHF.

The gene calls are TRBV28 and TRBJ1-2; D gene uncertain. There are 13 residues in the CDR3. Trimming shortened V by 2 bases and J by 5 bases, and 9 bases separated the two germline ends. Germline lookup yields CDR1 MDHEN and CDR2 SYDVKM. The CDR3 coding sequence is TGTGCCAGCAGTTTAGTGGCGGGGTATGGCTACACCTTC. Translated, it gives CASSLVAGYGYTF.

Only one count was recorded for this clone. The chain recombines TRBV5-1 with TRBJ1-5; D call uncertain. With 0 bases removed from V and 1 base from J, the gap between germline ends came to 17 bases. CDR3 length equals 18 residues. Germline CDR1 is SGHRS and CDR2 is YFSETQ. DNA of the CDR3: TGCGCCAGCAGCTTGGGCTTAATGGGAGGGCAAAGCAATCAGCCCCAGCATTTT. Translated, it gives CASSLGLMGGQSNQPQHF.

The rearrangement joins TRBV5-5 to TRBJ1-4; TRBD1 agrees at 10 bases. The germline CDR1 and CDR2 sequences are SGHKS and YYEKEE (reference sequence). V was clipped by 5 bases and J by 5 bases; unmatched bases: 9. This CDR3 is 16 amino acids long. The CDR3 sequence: CASSSGTGVGNEKLFF. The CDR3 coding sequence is TGTGCCAGCAGTTCCGGGACAGGGGTCGGGAATGAAAAACTGTTTTTT.

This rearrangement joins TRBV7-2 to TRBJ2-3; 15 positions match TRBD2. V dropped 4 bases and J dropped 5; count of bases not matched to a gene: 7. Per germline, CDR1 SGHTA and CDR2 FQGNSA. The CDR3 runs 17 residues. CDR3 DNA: TGTGCCAGCAGCTCGGGGACTAGCGGGGGGCCGGGAGATACGCAGTATTTT. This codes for CASSSGTSGGPGDTQYF.

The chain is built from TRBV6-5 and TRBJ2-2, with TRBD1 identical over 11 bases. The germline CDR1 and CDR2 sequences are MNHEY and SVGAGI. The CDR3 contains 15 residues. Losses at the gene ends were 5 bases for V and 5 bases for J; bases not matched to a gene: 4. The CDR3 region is CASSPDRGRTGELFF. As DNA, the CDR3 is TGTGCCAGCAGTCCGGACAGGGGGCGAACCGGGGAGCTGTTTTTT.

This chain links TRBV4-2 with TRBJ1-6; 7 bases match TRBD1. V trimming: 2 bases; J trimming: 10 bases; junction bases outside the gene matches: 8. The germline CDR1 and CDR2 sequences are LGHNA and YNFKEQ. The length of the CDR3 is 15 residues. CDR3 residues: CASSQNRQGWSPLHF. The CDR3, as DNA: TGTGCCAGCAGCCAAAACAGACAGGGATGGTCACCCCTCCACTTT.

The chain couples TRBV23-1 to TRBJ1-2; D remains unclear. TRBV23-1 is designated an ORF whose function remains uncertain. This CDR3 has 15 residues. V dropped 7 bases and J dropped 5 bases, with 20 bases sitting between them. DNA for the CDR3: TGCGCCAGCAATCGACTAGAGGGCTTTGGATATGGCTACACCTTC. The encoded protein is CASNRLEGFGYGYTF.

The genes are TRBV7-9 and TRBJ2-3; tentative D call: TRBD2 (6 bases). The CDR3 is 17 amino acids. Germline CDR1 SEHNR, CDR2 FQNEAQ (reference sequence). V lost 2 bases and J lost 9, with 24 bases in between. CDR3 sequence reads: CASSLSNPGTSTKTQYF. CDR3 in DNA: TGTGCCAGCAGCTTATCTAATCCAGGGACTTCCACTAAAACGCAGTATTTT.

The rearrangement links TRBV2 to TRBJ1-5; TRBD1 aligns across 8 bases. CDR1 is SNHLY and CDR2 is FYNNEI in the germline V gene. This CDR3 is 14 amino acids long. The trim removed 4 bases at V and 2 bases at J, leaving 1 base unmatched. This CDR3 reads CASSGGQGNQPQHF. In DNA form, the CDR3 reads TGTGCCAGCAGTGGGGGACAGGGCAATCAGCCCCAGCATTTT.

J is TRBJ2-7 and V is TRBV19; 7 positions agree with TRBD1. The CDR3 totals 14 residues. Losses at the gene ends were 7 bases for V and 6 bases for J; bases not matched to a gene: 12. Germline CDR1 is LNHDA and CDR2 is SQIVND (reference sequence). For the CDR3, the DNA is TGTGCCAGTACGAGACAGGGTTTAGGCTCCGAGCAGTACTTC. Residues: CASTRQGLGSEQYF.

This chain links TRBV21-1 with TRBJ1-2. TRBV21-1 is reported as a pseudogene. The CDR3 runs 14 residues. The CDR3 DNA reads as TGTGCCAGCAGCAAAGACCCACTGAACTATGGCTACACCTTC. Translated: CASSKDPLNYGYTF.

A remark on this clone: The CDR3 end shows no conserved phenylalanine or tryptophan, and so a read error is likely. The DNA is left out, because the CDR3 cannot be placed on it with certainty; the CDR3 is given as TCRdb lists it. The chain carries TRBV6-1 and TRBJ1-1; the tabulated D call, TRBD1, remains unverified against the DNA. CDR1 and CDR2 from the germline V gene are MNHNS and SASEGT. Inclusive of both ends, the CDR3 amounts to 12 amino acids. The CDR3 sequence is CASSEGPGQEVL.

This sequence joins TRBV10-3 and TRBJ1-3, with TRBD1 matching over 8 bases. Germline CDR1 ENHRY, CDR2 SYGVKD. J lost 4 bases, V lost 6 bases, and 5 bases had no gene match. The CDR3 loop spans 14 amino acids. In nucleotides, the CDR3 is TGTGCCATCAGGCAGGGGGCGCGAGGAAACACCATATATTTT. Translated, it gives CAIRQGARGNTIYF.

CDR3 nucleotide sequence: TGTGCCAGCAGCGTATCCTCGGGACAGGGGGTTGCAGATACGCAGTATTTT. Translating gives CASSVSSGQGVADTQYF. The chain employs TRBV9 and TRBJ2-3; the match to TRBD1 covers 11 bases. Trimming cost V 1 base and J 4 bases; bases outside gene matches: 8. The CDR3 is 17 residues long. CDR1 is SGDLS, CDR2 YYNGEE, per germline. Looking up the rest from reference TRBV9 and TRBJ2-3 gives the full variable domain: DSGVTQTPKHLITATGQRVTLRCSPRSGDLSVYWYQQSLDQGLQFLIQYYNGEERAKGNILERFSAQQFPDLHSELNLSSLELGDSALYFCASSVSSGQGVADTQYFGPGTRLTVL.

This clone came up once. CDR3: CASSQSSVGADTQYF. The CDR3 region has the DNA TGCGCCAGCAGTCAATCGTCGGTAGGGGCAGATACGCAGTATTTT. V is TRBV23-1 and J is TRBJ2-3; tentatively, D is TRBD1 (5 bases). TRBV23-1 is placed among ORFs of uncertain function. The V gene lost 0 bases and the J gene lost 4 bases, with 11 bases spanning the gap. The CDR3 spans 15 residues.